The 21 T cell receptor beta chains presented below share a single source sample, sequenced in a study of cytomegalovirus exposure and HLA in healthy donors. PCR involved 60 Vbeta and 13 Jbeta primers. Sequencing used immunoSEQ multiplex PCR; TCRdb keeps in-frame clones, though not all of them. The table includes about 180,000 clones, approximately 81% detected once. What was sequenced was PBMCs. Source of these receptors: a woman in her twenties or thirties in good health and CMV-seronegative.

This chain links TRBV29-1 with TRBJ2-1, with TRBD2 identical over 13 bases. J lost 7 bases, V lost 8 bases, and 8 bases had no gene match. The V gene's germline CDR1 is SQVTM and CDR2 ANQGSEA. This CDR3 is built from 14 residues. The CDR3 DNA follows: TGCAGCCTCTGGACTAGCGGGAGTCGGAATGAGCAGTTCTTC. Translation gives CSLWTSGSRNEQFF.

The chain couples TRBV28 to TRBJ2-1, with TRBD2 identical over 8 bases. The CDR3 has 16 amino acids. V gave up 4 bases and J gave up 4 bases; unmatched junction bases: 9. The germline gives CDR1 MDHEN, CDR2 SYDVKM. The CDR3 coding sequence is TGTGCCAGCAGTTCCGTAGCGGGAACACGTTACAATGAGCAGTTCTTC. Protein sequence: CASSSVAGTRYNEQFF.

The genes are TRBV19 and TRBJ1-6, with a weak D call TRBD1 (5 bases). The V and J ends lost 3 bases and 8 bases respectively, with 14 bases between them. The V gene's germline CDR1 is LNHDA and CDR2 SQIVND (reference sequence). The CDR3 runs 15 residues. The CDR3 loop is CASSITVLGDSPLHF. In DNA, the CDR3 is TGTGCCAGTAGTATTACTGTGTTAGGGGATTCACCCCTCCACTTT.

The rearrangement uses TRBV6-5 and TRBJ2-7; 9 nucleotides agree with TRBD1. CDR3 length: 15 amino acids. Germline lookup yields CDR1 MNHEY and CDR2 SVGAGI. V was pared by 6 bases and J by 3 bases, with 9 bases of the junction left unmatched. The chain's CDR3 is CASSWDRANLYEQYF. The CDR3 DNA is TGTGCCAGCAGCTGGGACAGGGCAAATCTCTACGAGCAGTACTTC.

This clone was seen only a few times. The chain joins TRBV5-3 to TRBJ1-3; no definite D call. TRBV5-3 carries the ORF label, with uncertain function. The CDR3 sequence is 15 residues long. Between the trimmed V and J ends, which lost 2 bases and 0 bases, there was a span of 9 bases. This CDR3 is CARSFYDSSGNTIYF. For the CDR3, the DNA is TGTGCCAGAAGCTTTTATGATAGCTCTGGAAACACCATATATTTT.

The rearrangement joins TRBV14 to TRBJ2-2; TRBD2 might be the D (6 bases). Looked up from germline, CDR1 is SGHDN and CDR2 is FVKESK. The V end lost 8 bases, the J end lost 2 bases, and 21 bases lay between the germline ends. This CDR3 contains 17 residues. Here the CDR3 DNA reads TGTGCCAGCGCCCGGGTTTTGGGGGGAGCAAACACCGGGGAGCTGTTTTTT. This gives the protein CASARVLGGANTGELFF.

V and J are TRBV7-3 and TRBJ2-5, with 11 bases identical to TRBD2. Germline-derived CDR1 and CDR2 are SGHTA and FQGTGA. The CDR3 is 15 amino acids. Trimming at V came to 10 bases and at J to 1 base, leaving 8 bases not matched to a gene. CDR3 protein: CATAGTSGGQETQYF. Here the CDR3 DNA reads TGTGCCACCGCTGGCACTAGCGGGGGCCAAGAGACCCAGTACTTC.

The rearrangement joins TRBV28 to TRBJ2-3; 7 bases match TRBD2. This CDR3 is 16 amino acids long. J lost 3 bases, V lost 5 bases, and 11 bases had no gene match. CDR1 and CDR2 (germline): MDHEN, SYDVKM. CDR3 bases: TGTGCCAGCAGTCACTCCTGGGGGGGAGGGACAGATACGCAGTATTTT. Residues: CASSHSWGGGTDTQYF.

In its sample, this clone was seen a few times. This chain joins TRBV28 and TRBJ2-3, with D possibly TRBD2 on 5 matching bases. The ends were cut back, 6 bases at V and 4 bases at J, with 11 bases in the middle. Germline V gives CDR1 MDHEN, CDR2 SYDVKM. This CDR3 comprises 13 residues. This CDR3 is CASSSTISDTQYF. CDR3 nucleotides: TGTGCCAGCAGCTCGACTATATCAGATACGCAGTATTTT.

This chain uses TRBV11-2 with TRBJ1-4, with TRBD1 matching over 9 bases. The junction had 8 bases not matched to a gene; V was cut back by 5 bases and J by 7 bases. CDR3 length: 15 residues. Looked up from germline, CDR1 is SGHAT and CDR2 is FQNNGV. CDR3 nucleotide sequence: TGTGCCAGCAGCCCCTTAACAGGGGGCGGTGAAAAACTGTTTTTT. Encoded protein: CASSPLTGGGEKLFF.

The J gene is TRBJ2-3, the V gene TRBV7-8, with TRBD2 matching over 8 bases. In germline, CDR1 is SGHVS, CDR2 FQNEAQ. The CDR3 sequence is 16 residues long. After removal of 4 bases from V and 0 bases from J, the junction contained 6 bases not matched to a gene. DNA of the CDR3: TGTGCCAGCAGCTCTCGGGGACTAGGCAGCACAGATACGCAGTATTTT. This translates into CASSSRGLGSTDTQYF.

The chain combines TRBV10-3 with TRBJ2-7; TRBD1 is a possible D gene (6 bases). The CDR3 extends over 15 amino acids. The V end lost 10 bases, the J end lost 0 bases, and 19 bases lay between the germline ends. CDR1 is ENHRY, CDR2 SYGVKD, per germline. CDR3 protein: CATSGTTMSSYEQYF. The CDR3 DNA follows: TGTGCCACGTCCGGGACAACTATGAGCTCCTACGAGCAGTACTTC.

The rearrangement links TRBV28 to TRBJ1-5; TRBD1 might be the D (6 bases). CDR1 MDHEN and CDR2 SYDVKM come from the germline V gene. V was clipped by 6 bases and J by 7 bases, with 19 bases between them. CDR3 length: 15 residues. The CDR3 protein is CASSLRGGRGQPQHF. The CDR3 DNA follows: TGTGCCAGCAGCCTTAGGGGGGGGAGGGGACAGCCCCAGCATTTT.

The chain joins TRBV28 to TRBJ1-1; TRBD1 matches at 9 bases. Germline CDR1 is MDHEN and CDR2 is SYDVKM. The length of the CDR3 is 18 residues. The J segment lost 1 base and the V segment lost 7 bases, leaving 16 bases of the junction unmatched. The CDR3: CASIVSLGQGFQNTEAFF. As DNA, the CDR3 is TGTGCCAGCATCGTAAGTTTGGGACAGGGTTTCCAGAACACTGAAGCTTTCTTT.

V is TRBV6-5 and J is TRBJ1-2; TRBD1 aligns across 9 bases. In germline, CDR1 is MNHEY, CDR2 SVGAGI. The length of the CDR3 is 15 residues. The V segment lost 6 bases and the J segment 8 bases; nucleotides outside the gene matches: 13. CDR3 sequence: CASSNHRGRVQGYTF. CDR3 bases: TGTGCCAGCAGCAACCACAGGGGGCGGGTTCAGGGCTACACCTTC.

The chain employs TRBV6-5 and TRBJ2-3, with D tentatively TRBD1 (5 bases). V lost 7 bases and J lost 3, with 11 bases in between. CDR3 length equals 13 residues. Per the germline V gene, CDR1 is MNHEY and CDR2 is SVGAGI. The DNA for the CDR3 is TGTGCCAGCACAGGGTCCTTAACAGATACGCAGTATTTT. It specifies CASTGSLTDTQYF.

This clone was counted a single time. The chain uses TRBV6-5 and TRBJ1-6; TRBD1 is a possible D gene (6 bases). Trimming took 6 bases from V and 4 from J, leaving 13 bases between them. In germline, CDR1 is MNHEY, CDR2 SVGAGI. This CDR3 contains 15 residues. The CDR3 region is CASSPGTIYNSPLHF. The CDR3 DNA sequence: TGTGCCAGCAGCCCAGGGACAATTTATAATTCACCCCTCCACTTT.

The V and J genes are TRBV7-9 and TRBJ2-3; D ambiguous. Per germline, CDR1 SEHNR and CDR2 FQNEAQ (reference sequence). V lost 3 bases and J 0 bases, leaving 10 bases between the germline ends. The CDR3 is 15 amino acids. The chain's CDR3 is CASSLHQSSTDTQYF. The CDR3 coding sequence is TGTGCCAGCAGCTTGCATCAGTCTAGCACAGATACGCAGTATTTT.

In its sample, this clone was seen a few times. V and J are TRBV4-3 and TRBJ1-4, with 7 bases fitting TRBD1. V was pared by 0 bases and J by 0 bases, with 10 bases of the junction left unmatched. Germline V gene sequence: CDR1 LGHNA, CDR2 YSLEER. The CDR3 covers 19 residues. This CDR3 reads CASSQDRGTGEPTNEKLFF. The CDR3 DNA reads as TGCGCCAGCAGCCAAGATCGAGGAACAGGGGAACCAACTAATGAAAAACTGTTTTTT.

The chain joins TRBV18 to TRBJ1-5; weak D call: TRBD1 (6 bases). The V gene lost 4 bases and the J gene lost 3 bases, with 16 bases spanning the gap. The length of the CDR3 is 16 residues. The germline V gene has CDR1 KGHSH and CDR2 LQKENI. The CDR3 bases are TGTGCCAGCTCACGTTCCCCCCCAGGGGTCAATCAGCCCCAGCATTTT. This gives the protein CASSRSPPGVNQPQHF.

This chain connects TRBV28 to TRBJ2-1; TRBD2 matches 10 bases. This CDR3 is 15 amino acids long. Germline CDR1 MDHEN, CDR2 SYDVKM. Trimming took 4 bases from V and 6 from J; bases not matched to a gene: 6. The CDR3 DNA sequence: TGTGCCAGCAGTTCTGGCGCTAGCGGGAGCAATGAGCAGTTCTTC. Translation: CASSSGASGSNEQFF.